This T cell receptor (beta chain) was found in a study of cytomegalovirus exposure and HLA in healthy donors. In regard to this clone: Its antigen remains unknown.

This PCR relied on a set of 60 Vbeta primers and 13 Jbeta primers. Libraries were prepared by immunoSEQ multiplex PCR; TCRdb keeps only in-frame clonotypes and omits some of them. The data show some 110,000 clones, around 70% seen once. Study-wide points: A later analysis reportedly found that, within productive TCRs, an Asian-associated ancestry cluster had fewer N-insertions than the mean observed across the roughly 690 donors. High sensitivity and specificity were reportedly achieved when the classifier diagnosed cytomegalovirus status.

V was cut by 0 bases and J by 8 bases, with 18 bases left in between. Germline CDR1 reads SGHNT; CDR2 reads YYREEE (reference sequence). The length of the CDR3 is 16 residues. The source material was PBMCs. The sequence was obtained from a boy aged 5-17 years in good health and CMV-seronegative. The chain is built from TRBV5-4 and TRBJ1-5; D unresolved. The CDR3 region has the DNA TGTGCCAGCAGCTTGGGGGCACCCCAAAAGGAGGAGCCCCAGCATTTT. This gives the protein CASSLGAPQKEEPQHF.